This TCR beta chain was captured in a study of HIV-infected children after antiretroviral therapy interruption. Across the whole study: Interruption-arm samples span weeks 0, 12, interruption end (24 or 48), and about 3 years post-study.

This clonotype was counted at least ten times. Its antigen is not identified. RNA-based 3' RACE libraries used unique molecular identifiers. TCRdb called the 3' RACE reads again in MiXCR, with one record for every CDR3 protein. Among about 15,000 distinct CDR3 sequences listed, 3% to 3.5% were seen once. Overall study results and limits: Naive CD4+ CDR3 sharing between time points fell after interruption began.

The V gene lost 4 bases and the J gene lost 13 bases, with 8 bases spanning the gap. The CDR3 loop spans 11 amino acids. This sample's treatment: PENTA 11 planned treatment interruption arm or continuous ART arm. Sorting from thawed PBMCs isolated naive CD4+ CD45RA+ CD45RO- T cells. This TCR came from a child under 18 with HIV. The sequencing used CD45RA+ CD4+ T cells from PBMCs, collected from a donor given antiretroviral therapy, either interrupted or continuous. Documented subset: naive CD4+ CD45RA+ CD45RO- T cells. The gene calls are TRBV12-3 or TRBV12-4 and TRBJ1-6, with D possibly matching TRBD1 (6 bases). CDR3 residues: CASSSGQPLHF. The CDR3 DNA sequence: TGTGCCAGCAGTTCCGGACAGCCCCTCCACTTT.